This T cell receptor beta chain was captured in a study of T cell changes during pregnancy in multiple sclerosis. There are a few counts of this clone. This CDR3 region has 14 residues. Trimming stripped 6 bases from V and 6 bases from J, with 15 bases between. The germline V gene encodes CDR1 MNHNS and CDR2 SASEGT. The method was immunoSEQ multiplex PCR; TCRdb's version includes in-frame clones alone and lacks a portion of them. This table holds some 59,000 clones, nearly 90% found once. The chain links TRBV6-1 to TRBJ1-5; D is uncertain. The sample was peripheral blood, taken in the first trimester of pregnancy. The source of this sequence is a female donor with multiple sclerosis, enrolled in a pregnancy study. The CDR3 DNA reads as TGTGCCAGCAGCGCCGCGGGGTTCAGTCAGCCCCAGCATTTT. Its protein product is CASSAAGFSQPQHF.